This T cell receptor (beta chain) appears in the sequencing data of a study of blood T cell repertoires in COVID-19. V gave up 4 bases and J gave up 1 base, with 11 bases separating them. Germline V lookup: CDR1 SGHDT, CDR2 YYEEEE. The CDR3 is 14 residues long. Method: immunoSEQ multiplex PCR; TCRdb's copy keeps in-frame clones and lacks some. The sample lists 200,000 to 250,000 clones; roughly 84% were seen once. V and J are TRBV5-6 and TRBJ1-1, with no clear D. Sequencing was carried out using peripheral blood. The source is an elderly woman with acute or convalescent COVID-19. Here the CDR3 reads CASSPPRQNTEAFF. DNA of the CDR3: TGTGCCAGCAGCCCCCCCCGACAGAACACTGAAGCTTTCTTT.